This TCR beta chain was sequenced in a study of blood T cell repertoires in COVID-19. Study as a whole: Acute-phase and convalescent COVID-19 samples originated in the United States, Italy and Spain. In each case, the material was cDNA or gDNA derived from T cells, B-cell-depleted T cells, or PBMCs.

V lost 3 bases and J lost 8, with 7 bases in between. The CDR3 loop spans 12 amino acids. The V gene's germline CDR1 is SEHNR and CDR2 FQNEAQ (reference sequence). As originally analysed: Amplification with reference gene primers provided the estimates of nucleated cell counts. The protocol was immunoSEQ multiplex PCR, while the TCRdb copy is restricted to in-frame clones and leaves out a portion. Clone size and the V and J calls come from that table; the DNA yielded D and trimming. The sample shows 65,000 or so clones, approximately 90% of them seen only once. This TCR came from a human donor with acute or convalescent COVID-19. The donor label of this sample is uncertain. The chain carries TRBV7-9 and TRBJ1-4; D is unresolved. The sample was peripheral blood. In nucleotides, the CDR3 is TGTGCCAGCAGCTTGACCGGGGAAAAACTGTTTTTT. Translating gives CASSLTGEKLFF.